This T cell receptor (beta chain) is from a study of blood T cell repertoires in COVID-19. On the study more broadly: Acute and convalescent COVID-19 samples came from the United States, Italy and Spain. PBMCs, B-cell-depleted T cells, or T cells were the source of the cDNA or gDNA that made up the material.

This clone appeared a few times. The authors' processing: By means of reference gene primer amplification, nucleated cell counts were estimated. Profiling relied on immunoSEQ multiplex PCR, and the TCRdb table lists in-frame clones only, not all of them. That table is the source of V, J and clone size, and D and trimming were worked out from the DNA. The table has tens of thousands of clones, approximately 80% seen once. The sequencing input was peripheral blood. The TCR comes from a woman aged 55-75 years with acute or convalescent COVID-19.

CDR3 protein: CASKSGMLGYGYTF. CDR3 DNA sequence: TGTGCCAGCAAATCAGGGATGCTGGGCTATGGCTACACCTTC. The genes are TRBV6-5 and TRBJ1-2, with TRBD1 as a possible D gene (5 bases). V shed 7 bases and J shed 4 bases, with 16 bases lying between them. The CDR3 is 14 amino acids. Germline CDR1 and CDR2: MNHEY and SVGAGI.